The 15 T cell receptor beta chains below come from one sample, sequenced in a study of beta chain features in type 1 diabetes. Study-wide points: Shortening of TCRB CDR3s, moderate but significant, appeared in all four CD4+ subsets of Type 1 diabetes patients.

The investigators reverse transcribed all of the isolated RNA, so they sequenced expressed TCRB transcripts. This table comes from immunoSEQ multiplex PCR, and its TCRdb copy is limited to in-frame clones, with some not included. The sample carries 600,000 to 700,000 clones, roughly 12% recorded once. These receptors have no known antigen. The sequenced material came from naive CD4+ T cells from blood. Receptors originate from a man under 40 with type 1 diabetes.

Only a few counts were recorded for this clone. J is TRBJ2-1 and V is TRBV4-1; 8 nucleotides align to TRBD1. Germline CDR1 reads MGHRA; CDR2 reads YSYEKL. Losses at the gene ends were 3 bases for V and 5 bases for J; bases not matched to a gene: 15. The CDR3 totals 18 residues. The CDR3 DNA follows: TGCGCCAGCAGCCATCCTTTATTGGACAGGGTGGGGAACAATGAGCAGTTCTTC. As protein: CASSHPLLDRVGNNEQFF.

In this sample, this clone turned up a few times. One junction end disagrees with the germline gene, perhaps due to a read error. V usage is TRBV4-1 and J usage is TRBJ1-2, with D maybe TRBD1 (6 bases). CDR1 MGHRA and CDR2 YSYEKL come from the germline V gene. This CDR3 contains 16 residues. CDR3 loop: CASSQEASHREGGYTF. Here the CDR3 DNA reads TGTGCCAGCAGCCAAGAAGCTTCCCACAGGGAGGGTGGCTACACCTTC.

This clone was seen a few times. This chain uses TRBV7-2 with TRBJ2-3; D is unclear. Germline CDR1 SGHTA, CDR2 FQGNSA. Trimming left V 1 base short and J 0 bases short, with 8 bases between. This CDR3 comprises 15 residues. The chain's CDR3 is CASSLVGTSTDTQYF. The DNA for the CDR3 is TGTGCCAGCAGCTTAGTAGGAACTAGCACAGATACGCAGTATTTT.

V is TRBV28 and J is TRBJ1-2; 9 positions match TRBD1. CDR1 is MDHEN, CDR2 SYDVKM, per germline. The CDR3 sequence is 15 residues long. V trimming: 5 bases; J trimming: 7 bases; junction bases outside the gene matches: 11. DNA of the CDR3: TGTGCCAGCAGTCCTACGGGACAGGGAATTCTTGGCTACACCTTC. Residues: CASSPTGQGILGYTF.

V is TRBV2 and J is TRBJ2-7, with D uncertain. From germline, CDR1 is SNHLY and CDR2 FYNNEI. V lost 8 bases to trimming and J lost 4 bases, with 9 bases between them. The CDR3 is made up of 11 amino acids. The CDR3 bases are TGTGCCAGCGGTGGAGAATACGAGCAGTACTTC. Translating gives CASGGEYEQYF.

V gene TRBV29-1 combines with J gene TRBJ1-2; possible D gene TRBD1, 6 bases. CDR1 is SQVTM, CDR2 ANQGSEA, per germline. Trimming left V 0 bases short and J 6 bases short, with 8 bases between. The CDR3 loop spans 12 amino acids. CDR3 DNA: TGCAGCGTTGAAGATCCAGGGGATGGCTACACCTTC. It encodes CSVEDPGDGYTF.

The V gene is TRBV13, the J gene TRBJ1-6; weak D call: TRBD1 (6 bases). Germline CDR1 is PRHDT and CDR2 is FYEKMQ (reference sequence). The CDR3 is 14 residues long. The V and J ends lost 10 bases and 10 bases respectively, with 20 bases between them. DNA of the CDR3: TGTGCCACTTCGGTTGGGGGGGCTCGCTCACCCCTCCACTTT. Amino acid sequence: CATSVGGARSPLHF.

The V call is TRBV7-2, the J call TRBJ2-5; no clear D gene. This CDR3 is built from 14 residues. CDR1 and CDR2 (germline): SGHTA, FQGNSA. Between the trimmed V and J ends, which lost 6 bases and 1 base, there was a span of 12 bases. Written as DNA, the CDR3 is TGTGCCAGCAGATCGAATGCGGTCCAAGAGACCCAGTACTTC. It codes for CASRSNAVQETQYF.

Only a few counts were recorded for this clone. The chain employs TRBV10-3 and TRBJ1-1; a possible D gene is TRBD1 (5 bases). Trimming pared 6 bases from V and 0 bases from J, leaving 14 bases between. This CDR3 has 15 amino acids. CDR1 is ENHRY and CDR2 is SYGVKD in the germline V gene. The CDR3 is CAISIQASLNTEAFF. CDR3 coding DNA: TGTGCCATCAGCATACAGGCCTCATTGAACACTGAAGCTTTCTTT.

The rearrangement joins TRBV27 to TRBJ1-2; maybe TRBD1 (5 bases). This CDR3 has 13 amino acids. The germline V gene has CDR1 MNHEY and CDR2 SMNVEV (reference sequence). Trimming pared 3 bases from V and 6 bases from J, leaving 11 bases between. The CDR3 coding sequence is TGTGCCAGCAGTTTTAGAGGGGTTAATGGCTACACCTTC. It yields the protein CASSFRGVNGYTF.

This clone was counted between two and nine times. The rearrangement links TRBV30 to TRBJ2-2, with a weak D call TRBD1 (7 bases). CDR1 is GTSNPN and CDR2 is SVGIG in the germline V gene (reference sequence). V lost 1 base and J lost 5, with 11 bases in between. CDR3 length: 14 residues. CDR3 DNA: TGTGCCTGGAGTGGACAGGGACTGACCGGGGAGCTGTTTTTT. It is translated as CAWSGQGLTGELFF.

This clone turned up a few times. The V call is TRBV10-2, the J call TRBJ1-2, with D perhaps matching TRBD1 (5 bases). From germline, CDR1 is WSHSY and CDR2 SAAADI. Between the trimmed V and J ends, which lost 0 bases and 7 bases, there was a span of 12 bases. CDR3 length equals 14 residues. The CDR3 DNA reads as TGCGCCAGCAGTGAGTCGACGGCAGGGAGTGGCTACACCTTC. Protein: CASSESTAGSGYTF.

The sample holds a few counts of this clone. V usage is TRBV4-1 and J usage is TRBJ1-1, with D perhaps matching TRBD1 (6 bases). This CDR3 is 13 amino acids long. Between the trimmed V and J ends, which lost 1 base and 8 bases, there was a span of 11 bases. Germline CDR1 MGHRA, CDR2 YSYEKL. Here the CDR3 DNA reads TGCGCCAGCAGCCAAGGGGGGACATACGAAGCTTTCTTT. Translating it yields CASSQGGTYEAFF.

V is TRBV11-1 and J is TRBJ2-3; 9 nucleotides agree with TRBD1. The germline CDR1 and CDR2 sequences are SGHAT and FQDESV (reference sequence). The CDR3 contains 17 residues. With 5 bases clipped from V and 3 bases from J, the junction kept 12 bases outside the gene matches. CDR3 in DNA: TGTGCCAGCAGCAGCAGGGGGACAGGGAAAGGGACAGATACGCAGTATTTT. The encoded protein is CASSSRGTGKGTDTQYF.

The chain combines TRBV18 with TRBJ2-7; 12 positions match TRBD1. Germline V gives CDR1 KGHSH, CDR2 LQKENI. The ends lost 3 bases at V and 4 bases at J; junction bases unmatched: 4. The CDR3 loop spans 15 amino acids. CDR3 coding DNA: TGTGCCAGCTCACCTGGGACAGGGGGCAAGTACGAGCAGTACTTC. Translated: CASSPGTGGKYEQYF. Full variable domain (missing parts from reference TRBV18 and TRBJ2-7): NAGVMQNPRHLVRRRGQEARLRCSPMKGHSHVYWYRQLPEEGLKFMVYLQKENIIDESGMPKERFSAEFPKEGPSILRIQQVVRGDSAAYFCASSPGTGGKYEQYFGPGTRLTVT.